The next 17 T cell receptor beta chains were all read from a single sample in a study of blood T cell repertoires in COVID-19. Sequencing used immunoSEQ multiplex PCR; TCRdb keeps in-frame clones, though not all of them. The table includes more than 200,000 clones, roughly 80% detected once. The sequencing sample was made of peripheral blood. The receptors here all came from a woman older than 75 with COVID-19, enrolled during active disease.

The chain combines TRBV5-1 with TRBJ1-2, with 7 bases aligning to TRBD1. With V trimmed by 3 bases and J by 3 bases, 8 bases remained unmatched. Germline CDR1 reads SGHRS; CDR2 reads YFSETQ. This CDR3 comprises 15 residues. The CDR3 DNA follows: TGCGCCAGCAGCTCGGGACAGCCTGGGGACTATGGCTACACCTTC. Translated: CASSSGQPGDYGYTF.

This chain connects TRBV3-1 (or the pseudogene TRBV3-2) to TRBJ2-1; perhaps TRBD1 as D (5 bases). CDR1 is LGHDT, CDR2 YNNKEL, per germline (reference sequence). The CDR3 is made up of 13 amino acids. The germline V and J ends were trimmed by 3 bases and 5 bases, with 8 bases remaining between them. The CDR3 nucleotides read TGTGCCAGCAGCCAGTCAGGGAACAATGAGCAGTTCTTC. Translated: CASSQSGNNEQFF.

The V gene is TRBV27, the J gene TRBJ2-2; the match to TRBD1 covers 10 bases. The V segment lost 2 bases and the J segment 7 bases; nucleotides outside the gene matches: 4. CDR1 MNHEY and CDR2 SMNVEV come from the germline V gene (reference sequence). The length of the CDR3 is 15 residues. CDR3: CASSLGTGANGELFF. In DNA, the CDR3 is TGTGCCAGCAGTTTAGGGACAGGGGCGAACGGGGAGCTGTTTTTT.

The CDR3 DNA reads TGTGCCAGTAATACAGGGGGCAGGACTGAAGCTTTCTTT. Its protein is CASNTGGRTEAFF. The V call is TRBV19, the J call TRBJ1-1; TRBD1 matches 9 bases. V lost 7 bases, J lost 5 bases, and 5 bases stayed unmatched. CDR3 size: 13 residues. Germline V lookup: CDR1 LNHDA, CDR2 SQIVND (reference sequence).

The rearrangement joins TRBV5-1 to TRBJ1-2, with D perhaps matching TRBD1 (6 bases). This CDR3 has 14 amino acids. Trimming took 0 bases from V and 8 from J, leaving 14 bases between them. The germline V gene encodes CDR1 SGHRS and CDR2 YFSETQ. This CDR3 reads CASSLAAGVKGYTF. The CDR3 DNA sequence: TGCGCCAGCAGCTTGGCCGCAGGGGTTAAAGGCTACACCTTC.

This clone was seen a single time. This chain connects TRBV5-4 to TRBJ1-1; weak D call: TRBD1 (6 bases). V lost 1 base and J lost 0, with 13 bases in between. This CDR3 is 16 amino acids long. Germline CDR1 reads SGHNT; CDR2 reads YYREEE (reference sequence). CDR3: CASSLFSRGLNTEAFF. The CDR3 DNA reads TGTGCCAGCAGCTTGTTCTCCAGGGGACTGAACACTGAAGCTTTCTTT.

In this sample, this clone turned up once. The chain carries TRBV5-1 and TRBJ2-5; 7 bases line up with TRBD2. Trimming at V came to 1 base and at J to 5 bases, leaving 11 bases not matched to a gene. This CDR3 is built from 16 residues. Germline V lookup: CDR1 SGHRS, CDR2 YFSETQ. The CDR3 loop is CASSLSYGGGMETQYF. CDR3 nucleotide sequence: TGCGCCAGCAGCTTGAGTTACGGCGGGGGAATGGAGACCCAGTACTTC.

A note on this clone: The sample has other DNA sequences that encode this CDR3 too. The CDR3 sequence is CASSLAPGGTDTQYF. The CDR3 bases are TGTGCCAGCAGCTTAGCGCCGGGAGGCACAGATACGCAGTATTTT. V is TRBV7-2 and J is TRBJ2-3; TRBD2 is a possible D gene (6 bases). Trimming took off 0 bases at V and 1 base at J, with 8 bases between the two ends. CDR3 length: 15 residues. CDR1 and CDR2 from the germline V gene are SGHTA and FQGNSA.

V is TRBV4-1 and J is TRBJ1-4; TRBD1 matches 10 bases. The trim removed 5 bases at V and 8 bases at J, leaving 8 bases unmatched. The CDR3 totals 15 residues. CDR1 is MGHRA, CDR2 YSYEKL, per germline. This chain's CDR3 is CASSSSGTGAEKLFF. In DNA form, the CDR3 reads TGCGCCAGCAGCTCAAGCGGGACAGGGGCCGAAAAACTGTTTTTT.

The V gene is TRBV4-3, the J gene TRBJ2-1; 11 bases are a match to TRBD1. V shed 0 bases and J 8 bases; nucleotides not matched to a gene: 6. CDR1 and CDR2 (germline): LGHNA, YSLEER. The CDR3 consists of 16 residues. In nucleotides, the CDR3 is TGCGCCAGCAGCCAAGAGGGGACAGGGGGTTTAGATGAGCAGTTCTTC. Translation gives CASSQEGTGGLDEQFF.

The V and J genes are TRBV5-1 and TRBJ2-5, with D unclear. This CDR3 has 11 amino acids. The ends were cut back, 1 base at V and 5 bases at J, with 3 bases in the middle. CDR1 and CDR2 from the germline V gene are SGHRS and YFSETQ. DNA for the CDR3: TGCGCCAGCAGCTTGACTGAGACCCAGTACTTC. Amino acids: CASSLTETQYF.

DNA of the CDR3: TGTGCCACCTACCTAGGGGCCGTGGGGAACACTGAAGCTTTCTTT. It translates to CATYLGAVGNTEAFF. This sequence joins TRBV6-5 and TRBJ1-1; possible D gene TRBD1, 5 bases. CDR1 is MNHEY and CDR2 is SVGAGI in the germline V gene. Deletions cut 10 bases from V and 1 base from J, with 19 bases between. The CDR3 is 15 residues long.

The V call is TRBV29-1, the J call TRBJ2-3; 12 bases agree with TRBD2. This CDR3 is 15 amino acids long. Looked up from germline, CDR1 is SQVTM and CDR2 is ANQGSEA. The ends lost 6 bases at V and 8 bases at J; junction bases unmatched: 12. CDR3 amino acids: CSVLAGGPQVSTQYF. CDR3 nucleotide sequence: TGCAGCGTCCTAGCGGGGGGGCCCCAGGTAAGTACGCAGTATTTT.

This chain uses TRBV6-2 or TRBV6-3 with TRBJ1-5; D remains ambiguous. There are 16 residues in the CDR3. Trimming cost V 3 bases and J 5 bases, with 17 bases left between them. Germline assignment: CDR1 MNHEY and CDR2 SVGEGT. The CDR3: CASSYRRRMGDQPQHF. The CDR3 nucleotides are TGTGCCAGCAGTTATCGCCGGAGGATGGGCGATCAGCCCCAGCATTTT.

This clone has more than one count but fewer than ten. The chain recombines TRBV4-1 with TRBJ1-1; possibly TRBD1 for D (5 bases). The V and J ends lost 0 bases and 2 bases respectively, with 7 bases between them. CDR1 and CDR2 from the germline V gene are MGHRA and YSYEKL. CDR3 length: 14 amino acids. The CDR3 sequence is CASSQEGDNTEAFF. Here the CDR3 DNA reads TGCGCCAGCAGCCAAGAAGGGGATAACACTGAAGCTTTCTTT.

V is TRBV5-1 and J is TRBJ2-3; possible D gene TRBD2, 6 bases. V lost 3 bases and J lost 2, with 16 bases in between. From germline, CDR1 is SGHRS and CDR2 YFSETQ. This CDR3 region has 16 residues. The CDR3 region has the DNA TGCGCCAGCAGCTGGGGGAGGCCGACACCCACAGATACGCAGTATTTT. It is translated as CASSWGRPTPTDTQYF.

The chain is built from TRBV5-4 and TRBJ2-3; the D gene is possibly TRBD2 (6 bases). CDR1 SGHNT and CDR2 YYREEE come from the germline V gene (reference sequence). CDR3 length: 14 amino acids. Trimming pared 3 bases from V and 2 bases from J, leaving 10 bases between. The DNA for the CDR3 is TGTGCCAGCAGCTCCGGGACTTCCACAGATACGCAGTATTTT. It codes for CASSSGTSTDTQYF. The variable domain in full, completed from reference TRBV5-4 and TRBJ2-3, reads ETGVTQSPTHLIKTRGQQVTLRCSSQSGHNTVSWYQQALGQGPQFIFQYYREEENGRGNFPPRFSGLQFPNYSSELNVNALELDDSALYLCASSSGTSTDTQYFGPGTRLTVL.